What follows are 24 T cell receptor beta chains derived from one specimen sequenced in a study of cytomegalovirus exposure and HLA in healthy donors. Researchers ran the PCR with 60 Vbeta and 13 Jbeta primers. Assay used: immunoSEQ multiplex PCR; TCRdb lists only in-frame clones, some missing. The sample comprises 55,000 to 80,000 clones, around 80% of which are singletons, and 9.7% rests with the top ten. The sequencing input was PBMCs. Receptor source: a man aged 40-55 years in good health and CMV-seronegative.

This clone came up a few times. The chain is built from TRBV5-4 and TRBJ2-3; no clear D. Germline CDR1 and CDR2: SGHNT and YYREEE (reference sequence). Trimming cost V 1 base and J 0 bases, with 3 bases left between them. The CDR3 is made up of 13 amino acids. The CDR3 sequence is CASSLTSTDTQYF. The CDR3 region has the DNA TGTGCCAGCAGCTTGACTAGCACAGATACGCAGTATTTT.

This clone was recorded only once. V is TRBV6-6 and J is TRBJ2-5; D gene uncertain. The J call is in doubt because the DNA end fits TRBJ2-7 better. Germline-derived CDR1 and CDR2 are MNHNY and SVGAGI (reference sequence). This CDR3 is 12 amino acids long. CDR3 in DNA: TGTGCCAGCAGTTCTCAGGTTTACGAGCAGTACTTC. It specifies CASSSQVYEQYF.

The CDR3 DNA follows: TGTGCCAGCAGCAAGAGACTAGCGGGAAGCACAGATACGCAGTATTTT. Translated, it gives CASSKRLAGSTDTQYF. The V call is TRBV11-2, the J call TRBJ2-3; 11 bases agree with TRBD2. Germline V CDR1 and CDR2: SGHAT, FQNNGV. CDR3 length equals 16 residues. The trim removed 5 bases at V and 0 bases at J, leaving 4 bases unmatched.

V usage is TRBV4-1 and J usage is TRBJ2-5; 8 nucleotides align to TRBD1. The junction had 11 bases not matched to a gene; V was cut back by 0 bases and J by 5 bases. The CDR3 sequence is 17 residues long. Germline CDR1 MGHRA, CDR2 YSYEKL. The CDR3 loop is CASSQEHHRGFLETQYF. CDR3 sequence (DNA): TGCGCCAGCAGCCAAGAGCATCACAGGGGGTTTTTGGAGACCCAGTACTTC.

The chain uses TRBV10-3 and TRBJ2-7; 8 bases are shared with TRBD1. Per germline, CDR1 ENHRY and CDR2 SYGVKD. V shed 10 bases, J shed 4 bases, and the junction held 12 bases outside the gene matches. CDR3 length: 14 amino acids. The chain's CDR3 is CANSRTGSSYEQYF. DNA for the CDR3: TGTGCCAACTCCCGGACAGGGAGTTCTTACGAGCAGTACTTC.

The J gene is TRBJ2-3, the V gene TRBV28, with 9 bases identical to TRBD1. The CDR3 spans 13 residues. V shed 10 bases and J 4 bases; nucleotides not matched to a gene: 6. Per germline, CDR1 MDHEN and CDR2 SYDVKM. Here the CDR3 reads CATRTGAADTQYF. The CDR3 DNA reads as TGTGCCACCCGGACAGGGGCGGCAGATACGCAGTATTTT. Full variable domain (missing parts from reference TRBV28 and TRBJ2-3): DVKVTQSSRYLVKRTGEKVFLECVQDMDHENMFWYRQDPGLGLRLIYFSYDVKMKEKGDIPEGYSVSREKKERFSLILESASTNQTSMYLCATRTGAADTQYFGPGTRLTVL.

The chain uses TRBV19 and TRBJ2-5; no definite D call. Germline V gives CDR1 LNHDA, CDR2 SQIVND (reference sequence). The CDR3 consists of 13 residues. V was shortened by 9 bases and J by 1 base, with 12 bases between the two germline ends. The CDR3 DNA reads as TGTGCCAGCTCCCCCTCGGGCCAAGAGACCCAGTACTTC. Protein sequence: CASSPSGQETQYF.

This rearrangement joins TRBV18 to TRBJ1-5, with 10 bases lining up with TRBD1. The CDR3 loop spans 15 amino acids. With 5 bases clipped from V and 6 bases from J, the junction kept 7 bases outside the gene matches. Germline assignment: CDR1 KGHSH and CDR2 LQKENI. In DNA, the CDR3 is TGTGCCAGCTCAGCCCCCGGGACAGGGGTTCAGCCCCAGCATTTT. This encodes CASSAPGTGVQPQHF.

The table lists this clone with a few counts. The chain carries TRBV6-1 and TRBJ1-1; D is unclear. The CDR3 loop spans 12 amino acids. V was clipped by 3 bases and J by 5 bases, with 7 bases between them. Germline V gene data show CDR1 as MNHNS and CDR2 as SASEGT. DNA for the CDR3: TGTGCCAGCAGTGAGGGGAGGACTGAAGCTTTCTTT. Amino acids: CASSEGRTEAFF.

This chain joins TRBV27 and TRBJ2-7, with 7 bases lining up with TRBD2. The CDR3 spans 12 residues. After removal of 6 bases from V and 6 bases from J, the junction contained 5 bases not matched to a gene. In germline, CDR1 is MNHEY, CDR2 SMNVEV (reference sequence). The CDR3 DNA follows: TGTGCCAGCAGCTTGGGGGGGGGCGAGCAGTACTTC. Its protein is CASSLGGGEQYF.

This sequence joins TRBV27 and TRBJ2-5; a possible D gene is TRBD2 (6 bases). The CDR3 is 16 amino acids. The germline V and J ends were trimmed by 6 bases and 10 bases, with 27 bases remaining between them. The germline gives CDR1 MNHEY, CDR2 SMNVEV (reference sequence). CDR3 protein: CASSPDTGLPPIIQYF. The CDR3 DNA is TGTGCCAGCAGCCCTGACACGGGACTCCCCCCAATAATCCAGTACTTC.

This clone appeared a few times. The V gene is TRBV6-6, the J gene TRBJ1-5; D is unresolved. The ends were cut back, 5 bases at V and 11 bases at J, with 13 bases in the middle. The CDR3 is 12 residues long. Germline-derived CDR1 and CDR2 are MNHNY and SVGAGI (reference sequence). The DNA of the CDR3 is TGTGCCAGCAGTCTCGATCGCGGGGCCCAGCATTTT. Translated, it gives CASSLDRGAQHF.

The chain uses TRBV7-2 and TRBJ2-7, with 8 nucleotides matching TRBD1. Germline CDR1 SGHTA, CDR2 FQGNSA. V lost 3 bases and J lost 2; bases outside the gene matches: 3. The CDR3 covers 14 residues. CDR3 region: CASSFGTGPYEQYF. CDR3 nucleotides: TGTGCCAGCAGCTTTGGGACAGGCCCCTACGAGCAGTACTTC.

The rearrangement joins TRBV6-4 to TRBJ1-2; D gene uncertain. The ends were cut back, 2 bases at V and 8 bases at J, with 18 bases in the middle. The length of the CDR3 is 15 residues. Germline V gives CDR1 MRHNA, CDR2 SNTAGT. CDR3 amino acids: CASSDTSRGVGGYTF. The CDR3 coding sequence is TGTGCCAGCAGTGACACCTCCCGCGGGGTTGGGGGCTACACCTTC.

The genes are TRBV28 and TRBJ1-2; D is unclear. V was pared by 2 bases and J by 0 bases, with 10 bases between. Germline V CDR1 and CDR2: MDHEN, SYDVKM. The CDR3 is 15 residues long. The CDR3 region is CASSLGGPSNYGYTF. The CDR3 coding sequence is TGTGCCAGCAGTTTAGGAGGCCCCTCTAACTATGGCTACACCTTC.

This clone was seen a handful of times. The rearrangement uses TRBV2 and TRBJ1-4, with 8 bases matching TRBD1. V was pared by 2 bases and J by 0 bases, with 11 bases of the junction left unmatched. The CDR3 is 19 residues long. CDR1 is SNHLY, CDR2 FYNNEI, per germline. CDR3 nucleotides: TGTGCCAGCAGTGAATTTTACAGGGGGGAAGACGCAACTAATGAAAAACTGTTTTTT. This gives the protein CASSEFYRGEDATNEKLFF.

The CDR3 is CASQSVTGGTEAFF. The CDR3, as DNA: TGTGCCAGCCAAAGCGTAACAGGTGGCACTGAAGCTTTCTTT. The gene calls are TRBV2 and TRBJ1-1; D possibly corresponds to TRBD1 (5 bases). CDR3 length: 14 amino acids. Trimming stripped 8 bases from V and 4 bases from J, with 17 bases between. Germline V gene sequence: CDR1 SNHLY, CDR2 FYNNEI.

V gene TRBV29-1 combines with J gene TRBJ1-3; no clear D. The germline V gene encodes CDR1 SQVTM and CDR2 ANQGSEA. Between the trimmed V and J ends, which lost 3 bases and 0 bases, there was a span of 6 bases. The CDR3 covers 13 residues. The DNA for the CDR3 is TGCAGCGTTGACGGTGGCTCTGGAAACACCATATATTTT. It is translated as CSVDGGSGNTIYF.

The chain employs TRBV4-2 and TRBJ2-7; 8 nucleotides match TRBD2. The germline V gene has CDR1 LGHNA and CDR2 YNFKEQ. CDR3 length: 14 residues. V lost 2 bases and J lost 1; bases outside the gene matches: 1. CDR3 bases: TGTGCCAGCAGCCAACGGGAGGGATCCTACGAGCAGTACTTC. This encodes CASSQREGSYEQYF.

The chain carries TRBV5-1 and TRBJ2-7; D might be TRBD2 (5 bases). Germline V lookup: CDR1 SGHRS, CDR2 YFSETQ. V was clipped by 3 bases and J by 6 bases, with 19 bases between them. This CDR3 has 15 residues. CDR3 protein: CASSWSLGTEGEQYF. As DNA, the CDR3 is TGCGCCAGCAGCTGGAGTCTAGGCACCGAGGGCGAGCAGTACTTC.

This clone was observed once. This sequence joins TRBV6-6 and TRBJ2-7; D might be TRBD1 (6 bases). V gave up 7 bases and J gave up 0 bases, with 13 bases separating them. This CDR3 comprises 14 residues. CDR1 and CDR2 (germline): MNHNY, SVGAGI (reference sequence). This chain's CDR3 is CASTRAGDSYEQYF. CDR3 nucleotides: TGTGCCAGCACTCGGGCAGGGGACTCCTACGAGCAGTACTTC.

The chain combines TRBV7-8 with TRBJ2-3; D possibly corresponds to TRBD2 (6 bases). CDR3 length: 12 residues. Trimming took 4 bases from V and 8 from J, leaving 10 bases between them. In germline, CDR1 is SGHVS, CDR2 FQNEAQ. CDR3 nucleotide sequence: TGTGCCAGCAGCTACGAGCGGGTTACGCAGTATTTT. Its protein is CASSYERVTQYF.

This clone appeared a single time. The chain couples TRBV6-1 to TRBJ2-1, with TRBD1 matching over 8 bases. V dropped 3 bases and J dropped 9; count of bases not matched to a gene: 10. This CDR3 comprises 15 residues. Per germline, CDR1 MNHNS and CDR2 SASEGT. The CDR3 region is CASSDSGTGSGEQFF. The CDR3 coding sequence is TGTGCCAGCAGTGACTCCGGGACAGGTTCGGGTGAGCAGTTCTTC.

V gene TRBV19 combines with J gene TRBJ2-7; no clear D gene. The ends were cut back, 1 base at V and 0 bases at J, with 7 bases in the middle. The CDR3 contains 14 residues. Germline V gives CDR1 LNHDA, CDR2 SQIVND (reference sequence). The CDR3 loop reads CASSIGPLSYEQYF. CDR3 coding DNA: TGTGCCAGTAGTATAGGGCCGCTCTCCTACGAGCAGTACTTC.